What follows describes a single TCR beta chain. The table lists this clonotype with many counts. This clone's antigen is unknown. No clone much larger than this one lies a single base away; base qualities are absent. The entry originates in a study of identical twins listed by TCRdb under 2016. Concerning the study at large: To test whether fetal clonotypes persist, the study used deep sequencing on TCR alpha and beta repertoires from monozygotic twins, unrelated adults of various ages, and cord blood. To rule out contamination, the twin experiments were replicated at different times with different library preparation protocols.

Every donor was a healthy Caucasian. Three pairs of female monozygotic twins, all aged about 18 to 30 years, made up the twin cohort. Miltenyi CD45RO+ enrichment and human naive T-cell isolation kits were used to isolate memory (CD45RO+) and naive T cells from PBMC. Receptor amplification or capture employed 5' RACE. The data were produced on an Illumina HiSeq 2000. Template switching introduced a universal primer binding site; the final cDNA contained a unique molecular identifier, enabling accurate counting of TCR cDNA molecules. Specific primers in the conserved constant-segment region were used to synthesize first-strand cDNA for the TCR alpha and beta chains. Each cDNA library was double barcoded, with a SMART-Mk sample barcode plus Illumina barcodes, to control for contamination. Two successive PCR steps introduced TruSeq adapter sequences along with Illumina sample barcodes. TCR alpha and beta cDNA libraries were sequenced on the Illumina HiSeq platform with custom primers. Regarding the original processing steps: Raw reads were processed with MiGEC to extract unique molecular identifiers, and MiXCR was used to determine CDR3 positions. For each individual, recombination models were inferred using an EM algorithm with the repgenHMM and IGoR tools. The tcR package in R was used for shared clonotype analysis, with sharing normalized by the product of cloneset sizes. To study raw recombination without the effects of thymic and clonal selection, out-of-frame nonproductive sequences were analyzed. TCRdb redid the processing of the public reads, applying fastp at Q25 and MiXCR, and retained in-frame beta chains. Rows matching on CDR3 protein sequence are summarized as one entry with the most common DNA and genes. TCRdb, not the authors, supplied the V and J calls. Recorded for this sample are 310,000 or so distinct CDR3 sequences; more than 6.5% of them occurred a single time. The leading ten clones occupy 2.1% of the sample.

Overall results and qualifications from the work: A weaker excess of twin sharing was found in beta out-of-frame sequences because the signal-to-noise ratio was lowered by fewer shared sequences. Invariant T cells such as MAIT and iNKT could partly confound zero-insertion analyses, though diverse VJ usage argued against this for most clonotypes. Abundant cord blood beta clonotypes carried fewer insertions; young adult naive repertoires showed a weaker similar trend, while memory repertoires showed none. Because the same donors could not be followed over many years, the conclusions relied on cross-sectional statistical analysis. Recombination models systematically underestimated out-of-frame TCR alpha sharing in monozygotic twins but agreed with sharing between unrelated individuals. Compared with coincidental sharing between unrelated individuals, out-of-frame TCR alpha sequences shared between twins showed an excess of sequences with low generation probability.

From its cysteine to its phenylalanine, the CDR3 spans 13 amino acids. Of all the DNA, just the CDR3 is kept, 39 bases in frame from base 1. V is cut by 6 bases and J by 0 bases, and the space between the germline ends is 8 bases. From a lookup of the germline V gene, CDR1 and CDR2 are MDHEN and SYDVKM. These same records also appear under a second study, on yellow fever vaccine responses in identical twins. The second paper states: According to the authors, the vaccine-induced T cell response in identical twins seemed to be partly convergent and partly specific to each individual. In the study, vaccine-responding T cell clones were precisely tracked in identical twins.

Material for sequencing was memory (CD45RO+) T cells sorted from blood. The cell subset or site label, read with the paper, signifies: CD45RO+ enriched T cells. The rearranged chain carries TRBV28 and TRBJ1-2, and TRBD1 may be the D gene, going by 5 matching bases. The origin of this receptor is a woman aged 18-29 years in good health. DNA sequence: TGTGCCAGCAGCTTACAGGCTAACTATGGCTACACCTTC. Its protein reads: CASSLQANYGYTF.